Listed below are T cell receptor beta chains from one sample, sequenced in a study of T cell changes during pregnancy in multiple sclerosis. Profiling relied on immunoSEQ multiplex PCR, and the TCRdb table lists in-frame clones only, not all of them. The sample comprises about 70,000 clones, over 85% of which are singletons, and over 2% rests with the top ten. The specimen was peripheral blood, collected in the second trimester of pregnancy. These receptors were collected from a female donor in good health, enrolled as a control in a pregnancy study. The CDR3 runs from the conserved cysteine through the conserved F or W. D genes are given only for firm matches. Clone size is not always given. Where it is, it says once, few, many or a class for expanded clones.

13	.	TRBV7-9	.	TRBJ1-2	CASSRPPDRSNTF	TGTGCCAGCAGCCGCCCTCCGGACAGAAGTAACACCTTC
12	.	TRBV2	.	TRBJ1-4	CASSDMNEKLFF	TGTGCCAGCAGTGACATGAATGAAAAACTGTTTTTT
13	.	TRBV6-6	.	TRBJ1-5	CASSYSTRQPQHF	TGTGCCAGCAGTTACTCGACTCGGCAGCCCCAGCATTTT
15	.	TRBV9	.	TRBJ2-5	CASSQGAGGSETQYF	TGTGCCAGCAGCCAGGGGGCGGGGGGGTCAGAGACCCAGTACTTC
14	.	TRBV6-4	.	TRBJ2-3	CASSDRGRTDTQYF	TGTGCCAGCAGTGACAGGGGCCGAACAGATACGCAGTATTTT
13	TRBD1	TRBV6-5	.	TRBJ1-6	CASRGTGNSPLHF	TGTGCCAGCAGAGGGACAGGGAATTCACCCCTCCACTTT
17	TRBD2	TRBV7-2	once	TRBJ2-7	CASRPASSRGGINEQYF	TGTGCCAGCAGACCAGCCTCCTCTCGGGGGGGCATCAACGAGCAGTACTTC
13	.	TRBV19	.	TRBJ2-7	CASSIGDIYEQYF	TGTGCCAGTAGTATCGGGGACATCTACGAGCAGTACTTC
15	TRBD2	TRBV4-3	.	TRBJ2-7	CASSQVLAVSYEQYF	TGCGCCAGCAGCCAAGTTCTAGCGGTGTCCTACGAGCAGTACTTC
15	.	TRBV4-3	.	TRBJ1-1	CASSQDRGANTEAFF	TGCGCCAGCAGCCAAGATCGGGGGGCGAACACTGAAGCTTTCTTT
15	.	TRBV7-9	.	TRBJ2-3	CASSPWVVRWDTQYF	TGTGCCAGCAGCCCATGGGTGGTCAGGTGGGATACGCAGTATTTT
16	.	TRBV19	.	TRBJ1-5	CATVSHSFDSNQPQHF	TGTGCCACAGTTTCTCATTCTTTCGATAGCAATCAGCCCCAGCATTTT
13	.	TRBV19	.	TRBJ2-5	CASSMGGGETQYF	TGTGCCAGTAGTATGGGAGGGGGAGAGACCCAGTACTTC
8	.	TRBV7-9	.	TRBJ2-1	CASSLAIF	TGTGCCAGCAGCTTGGCAATCTTC
16	.	TRBV30	.	TRBJ1-6	CAWRISGTSYNSPLHF	TGTGCCTGGAGGATTAGCGGGACCTCCTATAATTCACCCCTCCACTTT
13	.	TRBV2	.	TRBJ2-7	CASRGTPSYEQYF	TGTGCCAGCAGGGGGACACCCTCCTACGAGCAGTACTTC
15	.	TRBV7-2	.	TRBJ2-7	CASSLRGGASYEQYF	TGTGCCAGCAGCTTACGAGGGGGGGCCTCCTACGAGCAGTACTTC
17	TRBD1	TRBV5-5	.	TRBJ2-1	CASSFGRQGSSYNEQFF	TGTGCCAGCAGCTTTGGTCGACAGGGGAGCTCCTACAATGAGCAGTTCTTC
13	.	TRBV5-4	.	TRBJ2-5	CASSYTGIETQYF	TGTGCCAGCAGCTATACAGGGATAGAGACCCAGTACTTC
14	.	TRBV28	few	TRBJ1-5	CASSLGGSNQPQHF	TGTGCCAGCAGTTTAGGAGGTAGCAATCAGCCCCAGCATTTT
17	.	TRBV6-1	.	TRBJ1-2	CASSGTGTQDSKYGYTF	TGTGCCAGCAGTGGAACCGGGACTCAGGACTCAAAATATGGCTACACCTTC
14	TRBD1	TRBV6-5	.	TRBJ2-1	CASRTGTGGREQFF	TGTGCCAGCAGAACCGGGACAGGGGGCCGGGAGCAGTTCTTC
13	.	TRBV10-3	.	TRBJ1-1	CAIRVQINTEAFF	TGTGCCATAAGAGTACAGATTAACACTGAAGCTTTCTTT
16	TRBD2	TRBV2	.	TRBJ2-1	CASSPSGGPIRDEQFF	TGTGCCAGCAGTCCTAGCGGGGGGCCCATCAGGGATGAGCAGTTCTTC
15	.	TRBV27	.	TRBJ1-5	CASSPQTAANQPQHF	TGTGCCAGCAGCCCACAGACGGCCGCAAATCAGCCCCAGCATTTT
14	TRBD2	TRBV5-1	.	TRBJ2-5	CASSLDSGEGAQYF	TGCGCCAGCAGCTTGGATAGCGGGGAGGGGGCCCAGTACTTC
14	.	TRBV30	.	TRBJ1-3	CAWGPGGSGNTIYF	TGTGCCTGGGGGCCCGGGGGCTCTGGAAACACCATATATTTT
14	TRBD1	TRBV4-2	.	TRBJ2-7	CASTGTGGRDEQYF	TGTGCCAGCACCGGGACAGGGGGCAGAGACGAGCAGTACTTC
16	.	TRBV6-1	.	TRBJ2-3	CASSEPIGLSEDTQYF	TGTGCCAGCAGTGAACCGATAGGACTAAGCGAGGATACGCAGTATTTT
12	TRBD2	TRBV29-1	.	TRBJ2-1	CSVAGGGNEQFF	TGCAGCGTTGCGGGGGGGGGCAATGAGCAGTTCTTC
12	.	TRBV28	few	TRBJ1-2	CASSENGYGYTF	TGTGCCAGCAGTGAGAACGGTTATGGCTACACCTTC
16	.	TRBV7-9	.	TRBJ1-5	CASSPSGGGGNQPQHF	TGTGCCAGCAGCCCCTCGGGAGGGGGGGGCAATCAGCCCCAGCATTTT
15	.	TRBV4-3	once	TRBJ1-5	CASSQDQGLNQPQHF	TGCGCCAGCAGCCAAGATCAGGGGCTCAATCAGCCCCAGCATTTT
12	.	TRBV7-2	.	TRBJ1-1	CASSLGWPEAFF	TGTGCCAGCAGCTTAGGCTGGCCTGAAGCTTTCTTT
11	.	TRBV14	.	TRBJ2-7	CASSQGGGQYF	TGTGCCAGCAGCCAAGGGGGCGGGCAGTACTTC
13	.	TRBV6-5	.	TRBJ1-5	CASSYAGDQPQHF	TGTGCCAGCAGTTACGCGGGGGATCAGCCCCAGCATTTT
13	.	TRBV11-2	.	TRBJ1-1	CASSSRGNTEAFF	TGTGCCAGCAGCTCCAGGGGGAACACTGAAGCTTTCTTT
13	.	TRBV30	.	TRBJ2-2	CAWSGGDTGELFF	TGTGCCTGGAGTGGGGGGGACACCGGGGAGCTGTTTTTT
15	.	TRBV5-8	.	TRBJ1-6	CASSLSVSYNSPLHF	TGTGCCAGCAGCTTGAGCGTCTCCTATAATTCACCCCTCCACTTT
13	TRBD1	TRBV27	.	TRBJ1-1	CASSLSGGQEAFF	TGTGCCAGCAGTCTGTCAGGGGGCCAGGAAGCTTTCTTT
13	TRBD1	TRBV6-1	.	TRBJ1-5	CASSEAMDRRQHF	TGTGCCAGCAGTGAAGCCATGGACAGGCGCCAGCATTTT
13	.	TRBV30	.	TRBJ1-4	CAWSITGPEKLFF	TGTGCCTGGAGTATCACAGGTCCTGAAAAACTGTTTTTT
17	TRBD2	TRBV28	.	TRBJ2-3	CASALRGGASVTDTQYF	TGTGCCAGCGCCCTGCGCGGGGGGGCCTCGGTCACAGATACGCAGTATTTT
15	.	TRBV7-2	once	TRBJ1-5	CASSLAQGSNQPQHF	TGTGCCAGCAGCTTAGCCCAGGGGAGCAATCAGCCCCAGCATTTT
13	.	TRBV6-1	.	TRBJ2-7	CASTSGVSYEQYF	TGTGCCAGCACTTCCGGGGTTTCCTACGAGCAGTACTTC
16	TRBD1	TRBV6-5	.	TRBJ1-2	CASSYSLGQGVGGYTF	TGTGCCAGCAGTTACTCGTTGGGGCAGGGGGTTGGTGGCTACACCTTC
15	TRBD2	TRBV11-2	.	TRBJ2-3	CASSPSSGGYHTQYF	TGTGCCAGCAGCCCTTCTAGCGGGGGGTACCATACGCAGTATTTT